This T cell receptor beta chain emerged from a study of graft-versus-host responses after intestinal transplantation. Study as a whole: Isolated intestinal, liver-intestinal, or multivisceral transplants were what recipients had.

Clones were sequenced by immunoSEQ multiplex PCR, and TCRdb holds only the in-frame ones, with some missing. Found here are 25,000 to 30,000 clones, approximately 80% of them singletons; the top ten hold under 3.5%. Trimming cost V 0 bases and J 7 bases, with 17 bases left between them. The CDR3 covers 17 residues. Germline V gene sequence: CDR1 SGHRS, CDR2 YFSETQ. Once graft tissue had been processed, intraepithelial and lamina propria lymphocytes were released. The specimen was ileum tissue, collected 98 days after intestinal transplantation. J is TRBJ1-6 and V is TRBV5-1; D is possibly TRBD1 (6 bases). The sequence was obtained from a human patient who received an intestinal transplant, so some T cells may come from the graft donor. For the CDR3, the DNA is TGCGCCAGCAGCTTGGCGGCCAGGGGAAGGGGAAATTCACCCCTCCACTTT. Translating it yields CASSLAARGRGNSPLHF.